The rows below give T cell receptor beta chains drawn from one sample of a study of breast tumors, draining lymph nodes, adjacent tissues. MiXCR, applied by TCRdb to the multiplex PCR reads, yields one record per CDR3 protein. The table has more than 20,000 distinct CDR3 sequences, 50% seen once. The sequencing sample was made of breast tumor tissue. Source of these receptors: a female donor with breast cancer. Some clones in this sample may be carry-over from other donors' samples. The CDR3 runs from the conserved cysteine through the conserved F or W. The D gene is left open where the match is weak. Clone size is shown for a subset of rows, as once, few, many or a class of expanded clone.

CASSDRSSGSYEQYF | TGTGCCAGCAGTGACCGGTCTAGCGGGAGTTACGAGCAGTACTTC | TRBJ2-7 | - | TRBV6-4 | TRBD2
CSVRRDTGGETQYF | TGCAGCGTCCGAAGGGACACGGGCGGAGAGACCCAGTACTTC | TRBJ2-5 | - | TRBV29-1 | -
CASSPGGPGANVLTF | TGTGCCAGCAGTCCCGGGGGGCCCGGGGCCAACGTCCTGACTTTC | TRBJ2-6 | - | TRBV6-5 | -
CSFYICSATPPSGYEQYF | - | TRBJ2-7 | - | TRBV20-1 | -
CSARDNKPGLAGTSYEQYF | TGCAGTGCTAGAGATAATAAACCGGGACTAGCGGGAACCTCCTACGAGCAGTACTTC | TRBJ2-7 | many | TRBV20-1 | TRBD2
CASSLEPTSGTYNEQFF | TGTGCCAGCAGCTTAGAGCCGACTAGCGGTACCTACAATGAGCAGTTCTTC | TRBJ2-1 | - | TRBV11-2 | TRBD2
CAIRRTSGINEQYF | TGTGCCATCAGAAGGACTAGCGGGATTAACGAGCAGTACTTC | TRBJ2-7 | - | TRBV10-3 | TRBD2
CAISSRADLYGYTF | TGTGCCATCAGTTCACGGGCGGATCTCTATGGCTACACCTTC | TRBJ1-2 | many | TRBV10-3 | -
CASSYIAGTLTDTLYF | TGTGCCAGCAGTTATATCGCGGGAACGCTCACAGATACGCTGTACTTT | TRBJ2-3 | - | TRBV27 | -
CSVRPGFEINEAFF | TGCAGTGTCCGTCCTGGTTTTGAGATCAATGAAGCTTTCTTT | TRBJ1-1 | - | TRBV20-1 | -
CAITQGRMAQHF | TGTGCCATCACGCAGGGGCGAATGGCCCAGCATTTT | TRBJ1-5 | - | TRBV10-3 | -
CASNPRTSSNEKLFF | TGTGCCAGCAACCCACGGACCTCCTCTAATGAAAAACTGTTTTTT | TRBJ1-4 | - | TRBV5-5 | -
CSARDPRTSGYEQYF | TGCAGTGCTAGAGATCCCCGGACTAGCGGCTACGAGCAGTACTTC | TRBJ2-7 | - | TRBV20-1 | TRBD2
CASSPIAGGTDTQYF | TGTGCCAGCAGTCCTATAGCGGGAGGCACAGATACGCAGTATTTT | TRBJ2-3 | many | TRBV11-3 | TRBD2
CASSFYICSASVSGGEQYF | - | TRBJ2-7 | - | TRBV7-2 | -
CASSLREGSYEQYF | TGTGCCAGCAGCTTGCGGGAGGGCAGTTACGAGCAGTACTTC | TRBJ2-7 | many | TRBV7-2 | TRBD2
CAISDSLGGYTF | TGTGCCATCAGTGATTCCCTGGGGGGCTACACCTTC | TRBJ1-2 | - | TRBV10-3 | -
CASSLAHNSYNEQFF | TGTGCCAGCAGCTTAGCCCACAACTCCTACAATGAGCAGTTCTTC | TRBJ2-1 | medium-sized | TRBV7-2 | -
CASSYQTSGYTF | TGTGCCAGCAGTTACCAGACTAGCGGCTACACCTTC | TRBJ1-2 | - | TRBV6-5 | -
CASSQRTGNYGYTF | TGCGCCAGCAGCCAAAGGACAGGGAACTATGGCTACACCTTC | TRBJ1-2 | few | TRBV4-3 | TRBD1
CASSPGTSGPPPNEQFF | TGTGCCAGCAGTCCCGGGACTAGCGGGCCCCCTCCAAATGAGCAGTTCTTC | TRBJ2-1 | - | TRBV5-6 | TRBD2
CASSIGNDQPQHF | TGCGCCAGCAGTATAGGGAATGATCAGCCCCAGCATTTT | TRBJ1-5 | - | TRBV10-2 | -
CASSRTDEAFF | TGTGCCAGCAGTCGGACAGATGAAGCTTTCTTT | TRBJ1-1 | - | TRBV12-3/TRBV12-4 | -
CAWSSSKDSGPVRHGYTF | TGTGCCTGGAGTTCATCTAAGGACAGTGGACCTGTCCGCCATGGCTACACCTTC | TRBJ1-2 | many | TRBV30 | -
CASKGPLSNQPQHF | TGTGCCAGCAAAGGGCCGCTTAGCAATCAGCCCCAGCATTTT | TRBJ1-5 | many | TRBV27 | -
CSGKGGAAGNTIYF | TGCAGCGGAAAAGGGGGCGCAGCTGGAAACACCATATATTTT | TRBJ1-3 | - | TRBV29-1 | TRBD1
CASRASGPYNEQFF | TGTGCCAGCAGAGCTAGCGGGCCCTACAATGAGCAGTTCTTC | TRBJ2-1 | - | TRBV2 | TRBD2
CASSYGTSGDEQYF | TGTGCCAGCAGCTACGGGACTAGCGGCGACGAGCAGTACTTC | TRBJ2-7 | - | TRBV7-9 | TRBD2
CASSGGRKEFF | TGTGCCAGCAGTGGGGGCAGGAAGGAGTTCTTC | TRBJ2-1 | - | TRBV11-3 | -
CAWSTGDTTDTQYF | TGTGCCTGGAGTACAGGGGATACCACAGATACGCAGTATTTT | TRBJ2-3 | medium-sized | TRBV30 | TRBD1
CASSLYPGRETQYF | TGTGCTAGCAGCTTATACCCCGGGAGGGAGACCCAGTACTTC | TRBJ2-5 | many | TRBV7-7 | TRBD2
CASSLTGGSTDTQYF | TGTGCCAGCAGCTTGACAGGGGGTAGCACAGATACGCAGTATTTT | TRBJ2-3 | - | TRBV5-4 | TRBD1
CASSPAWANTEAFF | TGTGCCAGCAGCCCGGCGTGGGCGAACACTGAAGCTTTCTTT | TRBJ1-1 | many | TRBV7-2 | -
CAIRDRDANYGYTF | TGTGCCATCAGGGACAGGGACGCTAACTATGGCTACACCTTC | TRBJ1-2 | - | TRBV10-3 | TRBD1
CPSSQPNKEFEQYF | TGCCCCAGCAGTCAACCGAACAAGGAATTCGAGCAGTACTTC | TRBJ2-7 | few | TRBV4-1 | -
CAGGRGGGMKLFF | TGTGCCGGTGGCAGAGGGGGGGGGATGAAACTGTTTTTT | TRBJ1-4 | - | TRBV6-5 | -
CSASGARDEKLFF | TGCAGTGCGAGCGGGGCGAGGGATGAAAAACTGTTTTTT | TRBJ1-4 | - | TRBV20-1 | -
CATSRAMTSGRGADTQYF | TGTGCCACCAGCAGAGCCATGACTAGCGGGAGGGGGGCAGATACGCAGTATTTT | TRBJ2-3 | medium-sized | TRBV15 | TRBD2
CASSLVGQGSYGYTF | TGTGCCAGCAGCTTAGTGGGACAGGGAAGCTATGGCTACACCTTC | TRBJ1-2 | once | TRBV7-2 | TRBD1
CASSFYICSAPLAGGGYEQYF | - | TRBJ2-7 | - | TRBV7-9 | -
CASSLNLGEQYF | TGTGCCAGCAGCTTAAACCTGGGCGAGCAGTACTTC | TRBJ2-7 | - | TRBV11-3 | -
CASRGGGGRGGETQYF | TGTGCCAGCAGGGGCGGGGGCGGGAGAGGAGGAGAGACCCAGTACTTC | TRBJ2-5 | - | TRBV6-5 | -
CSARDLEWGRAYNEQFF | TGCAGTGCTAGAGATCTTGAGTGGGGTCGAGCCTACAATGAGCAGTTCTTC | TRBJ2-1 | many | TRBV20-1 | -
CASSFGTSGRSREQYF | TGTGCCAGCAGCTTCGGGACTAGCGGGAGGAGTCGCGAGCAGTACTTC | TRBJ2-7 | - | TRBV5-6 | TRBD2
CASSQRGQGVKKLFF | TGCGCCAGCAGCCAGAGGGGACAGGGGGTCAAAAAACTGTTTTTT | TRBJ1-4 | few | TRBV4-1 | TRBD1